The clone carrying this TCR beta chain was observed a few times. Germline V gene lookup returns CDR1 DFQATT and CDR2 SNEGSKA (reference sequence). Deletions cut 5 bases from V and 0 bases from J, with 14 bases between. The CDR3 has 15 amino acids. A second PCR, run for about 7 to 11 cycles, used a sample-barcoded 5' primer plus a J-beta primer mix. TCRdb recomputed calls from the 5' RACE reads with MiXCR, one row per CDR3 protein. The sample has 1.5 million to 2 million distinct CDR3 sequences, roughly 50% seen once. These data belong to a study of blood T cells in healthy people across ages. This receptor was taken from a woman aged 35 to 49 in good health. The sequenced sample was blood. The chain recombines TRBV20-1 with TRBJ2-1; D tentatively reads TRBD1 or TRBD2 (5 bases each). As DNA, the CDR3 is TGCAGTGCTGCCCGGGACCTCTCCTCCTACAATGAGCAGTTCTTC. Encoded protein: CSAARDLSSYNEQFF.